This T cell receptor beta chain emerged from a study of T cell repertoires in cytomegalovirus infection. Turning to the study itself: Matching HLA type and CMV infection were both indicated by public TCR beta signatures.

With regard to this clonotype: The antigen remains unidentified.

Each CDR3 protein gets one entry after TCRdb re-called the reads with MiXCR. The data contain approximately 590,000 distinct CDR3 sequences, 40% of them seen just once; the ten biggest clones take up around 48%. This CDR3 comprises 16 residues. In germline, CDR1 is MDHEN, CDR2 SYDVKM. V lost 1 base, J lost 13 bases, and 20 bases lay in between. Source: cultured PBMCs, taken from culture after CMV antigen stimulation. The sequence was collected from a human donor in good health (CMV status not recorded). Some clones in this sample may be carry-over from other donors' samples. The chain joins TRBV28 to TRBJ1-6; possible D gene TRBD1, 6 bases. The CDR3 DNA follows: TGTGCCAGCAGTTTATTTGGGGGGGCCCCTTTCCCGCCCCTCCACTTT. Protein product: CASSLFGGAPFPPLHF.